This TCR beta chain is drawn from a study of technical replicates of blood from a few donors (dated by TCRdb to 2016 to 2017). According to the germline V gene (reference sequence), CDR1 reads SGHNT and CDR2 reads YYREEE. The junction shows trimming of 0 bases on V and 4 bases on J, and the gene matches do not reach 3 bases of it. The CDR3, cysteine through phenylalanine, is 14 amino acids long. The retained sequence is limited to the CDR3, 42 bases, with the frame set at the first base. The library came from the immunoSEQ multiplex PCR assay. TCRdb took over this immuneACCESS table, retaining in-frame rearrangements with V and J assigned. Such tables are incomplete; in checked studies, under half of the missing clones stem from an unresolved V gene, and the remainder is unexplained. The sample contains 95,000 to 100,000 clones, approximately 96% of them found a single time. The ten largest clones represent about 0.24% of the sample.

This clone showed up just once. Its specific antigen is unknown. Base quality data are lacking; no much larger clone is found one base away. The clonotype originates from a human donor in good health. Sequenced material: T cells isolated from PBMCs. In this chain, TRBV5-4 is recombined with TRBJ1-2; 7 nucleotides in the junction match TRBD1. The sequence in DNA is TGTGCCAGCAGCTTGGGGGGACAGACCTATGGCTACACCTTC. This codes for CASSLGGQTYGYTF.